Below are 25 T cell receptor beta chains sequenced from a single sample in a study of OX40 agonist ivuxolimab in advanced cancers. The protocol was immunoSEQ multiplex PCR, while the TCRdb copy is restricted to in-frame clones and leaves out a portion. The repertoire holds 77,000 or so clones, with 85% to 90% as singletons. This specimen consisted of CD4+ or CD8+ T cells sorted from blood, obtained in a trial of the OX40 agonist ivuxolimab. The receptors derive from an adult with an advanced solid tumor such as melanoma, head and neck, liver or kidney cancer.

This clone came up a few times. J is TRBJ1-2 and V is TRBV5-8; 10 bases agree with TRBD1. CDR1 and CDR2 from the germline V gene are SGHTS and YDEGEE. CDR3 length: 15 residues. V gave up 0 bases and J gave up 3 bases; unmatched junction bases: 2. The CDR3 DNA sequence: TGTGCCAGCAGCTTGGGGACAGGGGGGTACTATGGCTACACCTTC. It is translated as CASSLGTGGYYGYTF.

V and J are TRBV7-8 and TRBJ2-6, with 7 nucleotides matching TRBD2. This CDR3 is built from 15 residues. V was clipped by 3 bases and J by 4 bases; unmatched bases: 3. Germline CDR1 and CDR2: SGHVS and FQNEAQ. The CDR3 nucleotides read TGTGCCAGCAGCTTGGGAGGGGCGGGGGCCAACGTCCTGACTTTC. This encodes CASSLGGAGANVLTF.

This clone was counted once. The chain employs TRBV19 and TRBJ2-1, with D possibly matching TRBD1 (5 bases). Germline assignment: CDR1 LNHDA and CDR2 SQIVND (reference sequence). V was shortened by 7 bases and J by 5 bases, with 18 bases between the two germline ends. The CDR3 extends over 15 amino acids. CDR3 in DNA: TGTGCCAGTAACCCTTCAGGGCAGATCAACAATGAGCAGTTCTTC. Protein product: CASNPSGQINNEQFF.

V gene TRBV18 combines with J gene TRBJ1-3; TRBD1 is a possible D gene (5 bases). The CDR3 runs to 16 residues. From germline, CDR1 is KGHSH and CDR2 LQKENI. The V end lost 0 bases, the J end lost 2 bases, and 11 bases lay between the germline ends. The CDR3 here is CASSPPGPTAGNTIYF. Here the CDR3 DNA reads TGTGCCAGCTCACCACCGGGACCGACCGCTGGAAACACCATATATTTT. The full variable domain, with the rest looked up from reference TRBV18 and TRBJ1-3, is NAGVMQNPRHLVRRRGQEARLRCSPMKGHSHVYWYRQLPEEGLKFMVYLQKENIIDESGMPKERFSAEFPKEGPSILRIQQVVRGDSAAYFCASSPPGPTAGNTIYFGEGSWLTVV.

CDR3 nucleotides: TGTGCCAGCAGCCCTAGCGGGGGGAAAATGGATGAGCAGTTCTTC. This codes for CASSPSGGKMDEQFF. V usage is TRBV7-3 and J usage is TRBJ2-1, with 11 positions matching TRBD2. This CDR3 contains 15 residues. The V segment lost 5 bases and the J segment 8 bases; nucleotides outside the gene matches: 8. Germline V gene lookup returns CDR1 SGHTA and CDR2 FQGTGA.

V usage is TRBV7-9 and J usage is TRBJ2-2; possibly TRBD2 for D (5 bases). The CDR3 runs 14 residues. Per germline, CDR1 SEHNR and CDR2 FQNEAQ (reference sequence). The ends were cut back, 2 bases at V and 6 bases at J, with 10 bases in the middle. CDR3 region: CASSLRLRAGELFF. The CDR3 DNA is TGTGCCAGCAGCTTAAGGTTGAGGGCCGGGGAGCTGTTTTTT.

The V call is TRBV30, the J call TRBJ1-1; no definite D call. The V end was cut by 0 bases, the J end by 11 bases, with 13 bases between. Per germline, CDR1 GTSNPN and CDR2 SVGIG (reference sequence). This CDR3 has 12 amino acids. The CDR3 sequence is CAWSVFPRWAFF. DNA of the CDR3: TGTGCCTGGAGTGTATTCCCACGGTGGGCTTTCTTT. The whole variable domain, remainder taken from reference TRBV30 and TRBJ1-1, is SQTIHQWPATLVQPVGSPLSLECTVEGTSNPNLYWYRQAAGRGLQLLFYSVGIGQISSEVPQNLSASRPQDRQFILSSKKLLLSDSGFYLCAWSVFPRWAFFGQGTRLTVV.

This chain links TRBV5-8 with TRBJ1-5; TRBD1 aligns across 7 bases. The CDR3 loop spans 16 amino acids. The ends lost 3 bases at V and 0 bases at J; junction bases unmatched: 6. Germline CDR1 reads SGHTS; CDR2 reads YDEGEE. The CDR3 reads CASSSYRGNSNQPQHF. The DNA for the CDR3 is TGTGCCAGCAGCTCCTACAGGGGAAATAGCAATCAGCCCCAGCATTTT.

The CDR3 nucleotides are TGTGCCAGCAGCTTTCTTAACCGGGATTTTCATACCTTC. It codes for CASSFLNRDFHTF. V is TRBV5-5 and J is TRBJ1-2, with unresolved D. This CDR3 contains 13 residues. With 2 bases removed from V and 14 bases from J, the gap between germline ends came to 19 bases. Looked up from germline, CDR1 is SGHKS and CDR2 is YYEKEE (reference sequence).

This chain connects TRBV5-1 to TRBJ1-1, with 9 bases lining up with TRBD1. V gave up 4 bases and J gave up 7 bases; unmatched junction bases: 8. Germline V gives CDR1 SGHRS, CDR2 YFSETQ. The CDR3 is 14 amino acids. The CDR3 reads CASSTQWTGVEAFF. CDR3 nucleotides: TGCGCCAGCAGCACCCAATGGACAGGGGTTGAAGCTTTCTTT. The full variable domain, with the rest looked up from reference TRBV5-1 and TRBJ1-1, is KAGVTQTPRYLIKTRGQQVTLSCSPISGHRSVSWYQQTPGQGLQFLFEYFSETQRNKGNFPGRFSGRQFSNSRSEMNVSTLELGDSALYLCASSTQWTGVEAFFGQGTRLTVV.

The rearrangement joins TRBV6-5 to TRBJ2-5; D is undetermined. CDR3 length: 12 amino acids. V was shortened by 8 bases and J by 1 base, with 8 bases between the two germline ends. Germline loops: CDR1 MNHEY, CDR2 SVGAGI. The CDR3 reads CASRSGQETQYF. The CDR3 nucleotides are TGTGCCAGCCGCTCAGGCCAAGAGACCCAGTACTTC.

The CDR3 bases are TGTGCCAGCAGCGTAGGTCAGGCATCGTCTGGAAACACCATATATTTT. The encoded protein is CASSVGQASSGNTIYF. The chain is built from TRBV9 and TRBJ1-3; D gene uncertain. The V end was cut by 0 bases, the J end by 1 base, with 11 bases between. Germline V gives CDR1 SGDLS, CDR2 YYNGEE. The CDR3 consists of 16 residues.

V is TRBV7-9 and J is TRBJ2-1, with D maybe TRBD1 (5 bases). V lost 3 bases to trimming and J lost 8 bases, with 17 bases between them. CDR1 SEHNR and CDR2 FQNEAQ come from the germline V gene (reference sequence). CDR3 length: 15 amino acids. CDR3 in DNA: TGTGCCAGCAGCTTCGGACAATTCGCGGCTGATGAGCAGTTCTTC. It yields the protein CASSFGQFAADEQFF.

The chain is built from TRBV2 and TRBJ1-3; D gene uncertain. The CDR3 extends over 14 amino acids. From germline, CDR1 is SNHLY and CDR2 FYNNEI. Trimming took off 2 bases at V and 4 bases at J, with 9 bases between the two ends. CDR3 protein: CASSEQGNGNTIYF. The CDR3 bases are TGTGCCAGCAGTGAACAAGGGAACGGAAACACCATATATTTT.

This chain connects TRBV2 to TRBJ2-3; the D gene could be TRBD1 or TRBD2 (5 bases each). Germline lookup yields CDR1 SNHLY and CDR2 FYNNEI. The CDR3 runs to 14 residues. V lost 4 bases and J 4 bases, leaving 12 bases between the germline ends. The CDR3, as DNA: TGTGCCAGCAGTGCCACCAGGGACGCAGATACGCAGTATTTT. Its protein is CASSATRDADTQYF.

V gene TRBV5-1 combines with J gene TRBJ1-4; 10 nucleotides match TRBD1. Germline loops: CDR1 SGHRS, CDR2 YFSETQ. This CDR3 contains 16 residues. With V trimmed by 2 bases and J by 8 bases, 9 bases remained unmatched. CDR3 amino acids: CASSLRPGQGNEKLFF. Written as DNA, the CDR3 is TGCGCCAGCAGCTTAAGGCCGGGACAGGGGAACGAAAAACTGTTTTTT.

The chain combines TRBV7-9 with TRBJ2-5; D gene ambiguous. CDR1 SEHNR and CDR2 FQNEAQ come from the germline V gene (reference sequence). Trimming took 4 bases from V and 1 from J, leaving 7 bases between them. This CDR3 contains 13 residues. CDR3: CASSWSSQETQYF. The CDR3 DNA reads TGTGCCAGCAGCTGGAGCAGCCAAGAGACCCAGTACTTC.

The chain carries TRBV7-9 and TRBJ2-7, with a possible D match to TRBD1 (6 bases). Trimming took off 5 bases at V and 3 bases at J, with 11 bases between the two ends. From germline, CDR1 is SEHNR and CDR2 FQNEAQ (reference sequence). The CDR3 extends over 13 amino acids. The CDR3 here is CASSRLQGYEQYF. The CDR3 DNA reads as TGTGCCAGCAGCCGCCTACAGGGCTACGAGCAGTACTTC.

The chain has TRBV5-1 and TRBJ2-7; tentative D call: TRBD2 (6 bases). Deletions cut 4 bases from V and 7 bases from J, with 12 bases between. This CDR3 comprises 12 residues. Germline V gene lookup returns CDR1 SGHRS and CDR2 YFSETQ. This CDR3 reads CASSREGGEQYF. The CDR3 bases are TGCGCCAGCAGCCGGGAAGGAGGGGAGCAGTACTTC.

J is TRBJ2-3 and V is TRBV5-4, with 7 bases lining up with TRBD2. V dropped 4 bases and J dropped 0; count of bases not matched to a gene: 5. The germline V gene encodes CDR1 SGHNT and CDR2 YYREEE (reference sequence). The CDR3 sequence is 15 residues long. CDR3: CASSGGTTSTDTQYF. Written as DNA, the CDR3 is TGTGCCAGCAGCGGGGGGACTACCAGCACAGATACGCAGTATTTT.

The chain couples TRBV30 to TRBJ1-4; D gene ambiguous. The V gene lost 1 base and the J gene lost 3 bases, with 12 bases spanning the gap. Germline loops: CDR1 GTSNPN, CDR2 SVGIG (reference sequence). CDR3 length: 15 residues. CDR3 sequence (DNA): TGTGCCTGGAGTGAGGGCGCTTTAGCTAATGAAAAACTGTTTTTT. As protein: CAWSEGALANEKLFF.

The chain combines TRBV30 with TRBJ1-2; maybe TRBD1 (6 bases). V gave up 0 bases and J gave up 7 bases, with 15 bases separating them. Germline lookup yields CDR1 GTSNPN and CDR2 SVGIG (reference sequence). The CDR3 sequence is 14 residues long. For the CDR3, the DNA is TGTGCCTGGAGTGTTTCCCACGGGGGGCTTGGCTACACCTTC. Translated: CAWSVSHGGLGYTF.

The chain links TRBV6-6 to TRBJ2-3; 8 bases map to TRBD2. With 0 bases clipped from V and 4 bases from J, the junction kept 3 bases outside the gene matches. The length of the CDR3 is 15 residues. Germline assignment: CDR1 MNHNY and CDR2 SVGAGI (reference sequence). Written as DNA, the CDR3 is TGTGCCAGCAGTTACTCGAGAGCGGGGGCAGATACGCAGTATTTT. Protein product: CASSYSRAGADTQYF.

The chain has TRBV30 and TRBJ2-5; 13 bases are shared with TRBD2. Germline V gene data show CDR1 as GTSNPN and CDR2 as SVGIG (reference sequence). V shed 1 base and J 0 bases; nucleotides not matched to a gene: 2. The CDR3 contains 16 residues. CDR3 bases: TGTGCCTGGAGTGGCGGGACTAGCGGGAACCAAGAGACCCAGTACTTC. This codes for CAWSGGTSGNQETQYF. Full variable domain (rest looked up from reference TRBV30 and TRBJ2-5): SQTIHQWPATLVQPVGSPLSLECTVEGTSNPNLYWYRQAAGRGLQLLFYSVGIGQISSEVPQNLSASRPQDRQFILSSKKLLLSDSGFYLCAWSGGTSGNQETQYFGPGTRLLVL.

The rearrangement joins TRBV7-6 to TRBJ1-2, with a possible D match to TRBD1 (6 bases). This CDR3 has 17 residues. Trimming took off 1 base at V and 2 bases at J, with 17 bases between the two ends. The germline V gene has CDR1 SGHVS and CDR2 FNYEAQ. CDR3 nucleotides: TGTGCCAGCAGCTTAGGCCCCGGCAGGGGCCTCAACTATGGCTACACCTTC. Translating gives CASSLGPGRGLNYGYTF.